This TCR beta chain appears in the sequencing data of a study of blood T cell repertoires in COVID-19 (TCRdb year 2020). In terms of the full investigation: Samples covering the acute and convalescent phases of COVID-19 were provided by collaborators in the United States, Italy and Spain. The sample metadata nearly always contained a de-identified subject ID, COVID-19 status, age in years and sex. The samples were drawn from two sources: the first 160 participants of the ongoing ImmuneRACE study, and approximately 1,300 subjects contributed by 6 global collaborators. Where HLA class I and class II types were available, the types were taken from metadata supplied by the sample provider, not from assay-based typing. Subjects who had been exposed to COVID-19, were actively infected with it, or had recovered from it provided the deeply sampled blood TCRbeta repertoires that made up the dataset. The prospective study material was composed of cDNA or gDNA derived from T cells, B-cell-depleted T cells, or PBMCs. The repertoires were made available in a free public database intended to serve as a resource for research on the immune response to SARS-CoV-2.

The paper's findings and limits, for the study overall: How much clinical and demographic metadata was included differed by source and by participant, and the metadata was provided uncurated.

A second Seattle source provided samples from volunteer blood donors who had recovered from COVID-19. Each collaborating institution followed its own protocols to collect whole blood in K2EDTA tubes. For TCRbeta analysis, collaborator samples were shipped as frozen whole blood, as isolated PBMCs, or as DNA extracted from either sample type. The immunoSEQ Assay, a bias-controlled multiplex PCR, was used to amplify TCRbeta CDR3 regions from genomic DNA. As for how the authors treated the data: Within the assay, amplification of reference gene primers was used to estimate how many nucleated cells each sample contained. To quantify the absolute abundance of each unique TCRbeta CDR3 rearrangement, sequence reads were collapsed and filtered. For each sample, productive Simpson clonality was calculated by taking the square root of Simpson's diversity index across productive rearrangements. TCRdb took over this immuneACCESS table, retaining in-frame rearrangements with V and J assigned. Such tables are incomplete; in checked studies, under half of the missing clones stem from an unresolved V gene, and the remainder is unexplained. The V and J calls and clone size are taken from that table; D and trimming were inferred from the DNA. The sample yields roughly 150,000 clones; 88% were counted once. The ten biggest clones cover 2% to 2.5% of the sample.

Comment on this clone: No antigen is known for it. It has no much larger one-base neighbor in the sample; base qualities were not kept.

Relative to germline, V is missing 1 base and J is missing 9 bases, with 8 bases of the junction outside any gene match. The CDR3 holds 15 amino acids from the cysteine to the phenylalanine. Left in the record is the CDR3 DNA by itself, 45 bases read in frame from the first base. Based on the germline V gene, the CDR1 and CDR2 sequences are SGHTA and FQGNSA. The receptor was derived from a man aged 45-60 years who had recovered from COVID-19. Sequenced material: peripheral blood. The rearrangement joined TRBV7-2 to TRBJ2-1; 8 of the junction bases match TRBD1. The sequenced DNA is TGTGCCAGCAGCTTAGTGAGGCAGGGGGCTATTGAGCAGTTCTTC. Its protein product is CASSLVRQGAIEQFF.